The 13 T cell receptor beta chains below were found in one sample sequenced in a study of T cell changes during pregnancy in multiple sclerosis (dated by TCRdb to about 2019). The protocol used for the library was the immunoSEQ multiplex PCR assay. As stored in TCRdb, this immuneACCESS dataset retains in-frame rearrangements with V and J assigned. A fraction of the clones does not appear; measured against another copy, unresolved V genes explain less than half of the discrepancy, and the remainder lacks a known reason. Within this sample are about 69,000 clones, with around 90% of them counted one time only. The biggest ten clones account for around 0.3% of the sample. Sequencing used CD4+ T cells from peripheral blood mononuclear cells, obtained in the third trimester of pregnancy. The source is a female donor in good health, enrolled as a control in a pregnancy study.

This rearrangement joins TRBV5-5 to TRBJ2-7, with D unresolved. Germline-derived CDR1 and CDR2 are SGHKS and YYEKEE (reference sequence). The germline V and J ends were trimmed by 0 bases and 7 bases, with 14 bases remaining between them. The CDR3 has 14 residues. This chain's CDR3 is CASSLGHVNSEQYF. The CDR3 DNA reads as TGTGCCAGCAGCTTGGGACACGTTAATTCGGAGCAGTACTTC.

This clone was counted only a few times. The chain joins TRBV4-3 to TRBJ1-2; no reliable D call. The CDR3 sequence is 16 residues long. In germline, CDR1 is LGHNA, CDR2 YSLEER. V lost 3 bases, J lost 0 bases, and 14 bases lay in between. The CDR3, as DNA: TGCGCCAGCAGCCACGCCGTAGGAGTGGCTAACTATGGCTACACCTTC. This translates into CASSHAVGVANYGYTF.

CDR3 sequence reads: CASSWGGTNTEAFF. CDR3 coding DNA: TGTGCCAGCTCCTGGGGGGGGACGAACACTGAAGCTTTCTTT. The chain combines TRBV27 with TRBJ1-1; possible D gene TRBD1, 5 bases. The CDR3 extends over 14 amino acids. The germline CDR1 and CDR2 sequences are MNHEY and SMNVEV (reference sequence). Trimming removed 8 bases at V and 1 base at J, with 14 bases between.

The V call is TRBV9, the J call TRBJ1-2; 8 nucleotides line up with TRBD1. Germline CDR1 is SGDLS and CDR2 is YYNGEE. With 4 bases clipped from V and 6 bases from J, the junction kept 5 bases outside the gene matches. The CDR3 is 13 amino acids. DNA of the CDR3: TGTGCCAGCAGCCCGCAGGGGGCTGATGGCTACACCTTC. It codes for CASSPQGADGYTF.

V gene TRBV7-2 combines with J gene TRBJ2-7, with 8 nucleotides matching TRBD1. CDR1 is SGHTA and CDR2 is FQGNSA in the germline V gene. V was pared by 4 bases and J by 3 bases, with 8 bases of the junction left unmatched. CDR3 length equals 15 residues. CDR3 protein: CASSSVGTGGYEQYF. For the CDR3, the DNA is TGTGCCAGCAGCTCGGTCGGTACAGGGGGCTACGAGCAGTACTTC.

The chain employs TRBV7-2 and TRBJ1-2, with 8 positions matching TRBD1. Germline CDR1 is SGHTA and CDR2 is FQGNSA. CDR3 length: 15 residues. The V and J ends lost 0 bases and 7 bases, in that order; junction bases with no gene match: 7. CDR3 in DNA: TGTGCCAGCAGCTTAGCCCAGGGGGCCGTCTTTGGCTACACCTTC. Translated: CASSLAQGAVFGYTF.

J is TRBJ2-4 and V is TRBV15; D uncertain. Trimming left V 0 bases short and J 3 bases short, with 6 bases between. Looked up from germline, CDR1 is LNHNV and CDR2 is YYDKDF (reference sequence). This CDR3 region has 14 residues. CDR3 sequence: CATSRDEDKNIQYF. CDR3 coding DNA: TGTGCCACCAGCAGAGATGAGGACAAAAACATTCAGTACTTC.

V is TRBV9 and J is TRBJ2-3; 10 positions match TRBD1. The germline CDR1 and CDR2 sequences are SGDLS and YYNGEE. The CDR3 has 15 residues. V shed 7 bases and J 4 bases; nucleotides not matched to a gene: 9. This chain's CDR3 is CASHPNGQGADTQYF. DNA of the CDR3: TGTGCCAGCCACCCGAACGGACAGGGGGCAGATACGCAGTATTTT.

The rearrangement uses TRBV13 and TRBJ2-1, with TRBD1 matching over 8 bases. V lost 2 bases to trimming and J lost 7 bases; unmatched junction nucleotides: 4. This CDR3 contains 14 residues. Germline CDR1 and CDR2: PRHDT and FYEKMQ (reference sequence). CDR3 residues: CASSLPTGGNEQFF. The CDR3 nucleotides read TGTGCCAGCAGCTTACCCACAGGGGGGAATGAGCAGTTCTTC.

J is TRBJ2-3 and V is TRBV5-4; TRBD1 is a possible D gene (6 bases). There are 18 residues in the CDR3. Trimming pared 4 bases from V and 2 bases from J, leaving 23 bases between. CDR1 is SGHNT, CDR2 YYREEE, per germline (reference sequence). The CDR3 is CASSAVLGRDKATDTQYF. The CDR3, as DNA: TGTGCCAGCAGCGCGGTGTTGGGCCGGGACAAGGCCACAGATACGCAGTATTTT.

The V call is TRBV7-9, the J call TRBJ1-1; possible D gene TRBD1, 5 bases. The CDR3 is made up of 14 amino acids. Germline V gene sequence: CDR1 SEHNR, CDR2 FQNEAQ (reference sequence). V lost 10 bases and J lost 6, with 21 bases in between. CDR3 amino acids: CATPGGSGSAEAFF. Written as DNA, the CDR3 is TGTGCCACCCCCGGGGGTTCAGGGAGCGCTGAAGCTTTCTTT.

The chain links TRBV6-1 to TRBJ1-4; D not resolved. This CDR3 contains 13 residues. V lost 8 bases and J lost 0, with 7 bases in between. From germline, CDR1 is MNHNS and CDR2 SASEGT. CDR3 protein: CASVGTTNEKLFF. The CDR3 DNA reads as TGTGCCAGCGTCGGGACAACTAATGAAAAACTGTTTTTT.

The CDR3 sequence: CASVPGGRTDTQYF. DNA for the CDR3: TGTGCCAGCGTTCCGGGGGGGCGGACAGATACGCAGTATTTT. The chain carries TRBV7-9 and TRBJ2-3; 8 nucleotides agree with TRBD2. Trimming took 8 bases from V and 3 from J; bases not matched to a gene: 7. The V gene's germline CDR1 is SEHNR and CDR2 FQNEAQ (reference sequence). This CDR3 region has 14 residues. Full variable domain (remainder filled in from reference TRBV7-9 and TRBJ2-3): DTGVSQNPRHKITKRGQNVTFRCDPISEHNRLYWYRQTLGQGPEFLTYFQNEAQLEKSRLLSDRFSAERPKGSFSTLEIQRTEQGDSAMYLCASVPGGRTDTQYFGPGTRLTVL.